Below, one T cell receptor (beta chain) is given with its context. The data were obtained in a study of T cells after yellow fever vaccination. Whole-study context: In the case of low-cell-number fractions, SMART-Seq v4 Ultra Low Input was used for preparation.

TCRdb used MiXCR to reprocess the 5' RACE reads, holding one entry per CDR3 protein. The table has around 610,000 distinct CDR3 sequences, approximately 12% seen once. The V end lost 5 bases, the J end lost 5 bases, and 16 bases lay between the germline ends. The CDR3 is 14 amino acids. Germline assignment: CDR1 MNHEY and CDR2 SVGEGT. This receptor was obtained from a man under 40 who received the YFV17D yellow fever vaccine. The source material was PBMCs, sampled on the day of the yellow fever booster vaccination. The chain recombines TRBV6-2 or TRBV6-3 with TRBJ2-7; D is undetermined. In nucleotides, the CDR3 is TGTGCCAGCAGTCCCCACGAGAGAAGCGACGAGCAGTACTTC. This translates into CASSPHERSDEQYF.